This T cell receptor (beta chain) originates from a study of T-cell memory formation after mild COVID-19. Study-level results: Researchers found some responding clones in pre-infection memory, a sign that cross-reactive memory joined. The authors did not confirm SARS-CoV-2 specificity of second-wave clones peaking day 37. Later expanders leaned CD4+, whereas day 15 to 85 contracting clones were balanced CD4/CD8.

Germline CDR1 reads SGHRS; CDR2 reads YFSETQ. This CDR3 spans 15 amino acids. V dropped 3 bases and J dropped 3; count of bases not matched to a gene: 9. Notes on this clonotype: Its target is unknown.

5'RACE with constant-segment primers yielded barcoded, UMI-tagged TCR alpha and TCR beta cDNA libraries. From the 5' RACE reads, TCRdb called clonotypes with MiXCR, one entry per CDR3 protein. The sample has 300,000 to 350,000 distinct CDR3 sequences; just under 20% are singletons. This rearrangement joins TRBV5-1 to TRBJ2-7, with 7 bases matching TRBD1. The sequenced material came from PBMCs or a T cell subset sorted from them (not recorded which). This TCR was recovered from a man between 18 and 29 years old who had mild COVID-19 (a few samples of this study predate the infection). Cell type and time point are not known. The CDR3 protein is CASSYTGTALYEQYF. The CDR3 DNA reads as TGCGCCAGCAGCTACACCGGGACAGCTCTCTACGAGCAGTACTTC.